This T cell receptor (beta chain) was profiled in a study of shared clonotypes between healthy human individuals. Splitting of each subset's genomic DNA was done evenly across several immunoSEQ plates. Authors' data handling: Quality scores were absent from the junction-only immunoSEQ sequences, so filtering differed. Libraries were prepared by immunoSEQ multiplex PCR; TCRdb keeps only in-frame clonotypes and omits some of them. Clone size and the V and J calls come from that table; the DNA yielded D and trimming. The sample shows 1.4 million or so clones, approximately 98.5% of them seen only once. This clonotype originated in a man between 25 and 39 years old in good health. Sequencing was done on a sample of naive CD4+ T cells sorted from blood. Subset defined: CD45RA+ positively selected.

CDR3 in DNA: TGTGCCAGCAGCACCTGGACAGGGGATAACACTGAAGCTTTCTTT. This gives the protein CASSTWTGDNTEAFF. J is TRBJ1-1 and V is TRBV14; 9 bases align to TRBD1. The trim removed 5 bases at V and 2 bases at J, leaving 6 bases unmatched. The V gene's germline CDR1 is SGHDN and CDR2 FVKESK. CDR3 length: 15 amino acids.